Shown below are 5 T cell receptor beta chains from a single sample sequenced in a study of T cells in Graves' hyperthyroidism and ophthalmopathy (dated by TCRdb to the late 2010s). The library came from multiplex PCR. TCRdb lists the instrument as Illumina HiSeq 2000. Amplification of TCR beta CDR3 regions was carried out from RNA transcripts. A first-round RT-PCR of the TCR CDR3 used the HTBI primer set with the Qiagen OneStep RT-PCR kit. TCRdb reran the public reads through fastp at Q25 and MiXCR, keeping productive beta chains. Each entry is one CDR3 protein sequence, shown with its most common DNA and genes. This sample is represented by about 700,000 distinct CDR3 sequences; approximately 15% of them were singletons. About 10% of the sample is in the top ten clones. Sequencing was performed on blood. Receptor source: a young woman with Graves' hyperthyroidism.

Ten or more counts support this clonotype. This chain links TRBV29-1 with TRBJ2-1; 14 nucleotides line up with TRBD2. CDR3 length: 15 residues. Germline trimming cut 4 bases from V and 5 bases from J; bases unmatched to any gene: 4. From germline, CDR1 is SQVTM and CDR2 ANQGSEA. This chain's CDR3 is CSVVGGLAGDNEQFF. CDR3 nucleotides: TGCAGCGTTGTCGGGGGACTAGCGGGGGACAATGAGCAGTTCTTC.

This clonotype appeared many times. CDR3 sequence: CSARSGETLADTQYF. The CDR3 DNA sequence: TGCAGTGCTAGAAGTGGAGAGACCCTTGCAGATACGCAGTATTTT. The chain uses TRBV20-1 and TRBJ2-3, with D unclear. The germline V gene has CDR1 DFQATT and CDR2 SNEGSKA (reference sequence). V was shortened by 2 bases and J by 4 bases, with 16 bases between the two germline ends. The CDR3 contains 15 residues.

A few counts support this clonotype. This rearrangement joins TRBV4-2 to TRBJ2-5; D is unclear. Germline lookup yields CDR1 LGHNA and CDR2 YNFKEQ. The V end was cut by 4 bases, the J end by 6 bases, with 15 bases between. The length of the CDR3 is 14 residues. CDR3 nucleotides: TGTGCCAGCAGCCGAACACCGGAGTATCAGACCCAGTACTTC. This sequence encodes CASSRTPEYQTQYF.

Comments on this clonotype: This may be a read error: a much more frequent sequence differs by one nucleotide. The rearrangement links TRBV24-1 to TRBJ2-1; 10 positions match TRBD1. V shed 9 bases and J 10 bases; nucleotides not matched to a gene: 8. This CDR3 has 13 amino acids. CDR1 and CDR2 from the germline V gene are KGHDR and SFDVKD. In DNA form, the CDR3 reads TGTGCCACCGGGACAGGGGCCTGGGACGAGCAGTTCTTC. Translated: CATGTGAWDEQFF.

This clonotype was observed a few times. This rearrangement joins TRBV28 to TRBJ1-2, with D possibly being TRBD1 (5 bases). The CDR3 contains 13 residues. Germline V gene data show CDR1 as MDHEN and CDR2 as SYDVKM. V gave up 10 bases and J gave up 4 bases, with 16 bases separating them. This CDR3 reads CATRKARGYGYTF. CDR3 DNA: TGTGCCACCCGTAAGGCGAGGGGCTATGGCTACACCTTC.